This entry concerns a single T cell receptor beta chain. These data come from a study of identifying expanded T cells in peripheral blood. V shed 6 bases and J 2 bases; nucleotides not matched to a gene: 5. The CDR3 consists of 14 residues. Germline values: CDR1 MNHNY, CDR2 SVGAGI (reference sequence). Profiled with immunoSEQ multiplex PCR; TCRdb holds only in-frame clones, not every one. The table records about 94,000 clones, 88% of them present only once. What was sequenced was blood. This clonotype originated in a person between 18 and 75 years old in good health. This chain uses TRBV6-6 with TRBJ1-2; 8 bases match TRBD1. The CDR3 reads CASRTGGGNYGYTF. For the CDR3, the DNA is TGTGCCAGCAGAACAGGGGGAGGAAACTATGGCTACACCTTC.